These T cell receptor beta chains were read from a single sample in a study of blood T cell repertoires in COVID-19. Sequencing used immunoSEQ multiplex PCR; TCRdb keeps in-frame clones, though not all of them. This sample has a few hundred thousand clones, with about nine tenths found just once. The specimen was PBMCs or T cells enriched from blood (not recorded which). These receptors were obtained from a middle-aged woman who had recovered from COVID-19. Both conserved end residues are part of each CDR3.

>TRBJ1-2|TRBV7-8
CASSPGGFWSGYTF
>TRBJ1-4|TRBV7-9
CASSFGRGGTNEKLFF
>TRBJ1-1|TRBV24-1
CARGPEAFF
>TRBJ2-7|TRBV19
CASRNPGTGSREQYF
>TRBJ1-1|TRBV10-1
CASSDGTGGRAEAFF
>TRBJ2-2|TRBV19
CASSMGLAGPVGELFF
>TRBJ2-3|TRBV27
CASSVPRAGGSTDTQYF
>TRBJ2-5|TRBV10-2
CASSDWRGGQETQYF
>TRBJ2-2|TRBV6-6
CASTWTINTGELFF
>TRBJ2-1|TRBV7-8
CASSPRPISSVSYNEQFF
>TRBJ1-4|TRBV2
CASSQLRGNEKLFF
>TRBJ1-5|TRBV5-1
CASSTQDLNQPQHF
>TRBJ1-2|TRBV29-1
CSVVGTEGDYGYTF
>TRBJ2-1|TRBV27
CASSLSGGYNEQFF
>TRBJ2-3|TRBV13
CASSRSASGSTNTQYF
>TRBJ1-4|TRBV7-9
CASISTTNEKLFF
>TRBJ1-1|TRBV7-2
CASSLLALNTEAFF
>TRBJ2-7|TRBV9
CASSPRQGVDYEQYF
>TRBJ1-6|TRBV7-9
CASSAGASSYNSPLHF
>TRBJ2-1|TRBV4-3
CASSQDRLAGGRYNEQFF
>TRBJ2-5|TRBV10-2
CASSAVRGEGETQYF
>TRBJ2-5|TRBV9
CASSPRDLSQETQYF
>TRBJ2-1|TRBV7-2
CASSLAFSGPYNEQFF
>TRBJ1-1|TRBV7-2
CASSFTEGGEAFF
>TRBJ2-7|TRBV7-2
CASSLVGAQTYEQYF
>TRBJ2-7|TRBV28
CASSADRGNSYEQYF
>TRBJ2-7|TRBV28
CASSSPLGGTGYEQYF
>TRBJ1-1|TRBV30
CAWSTRQGGFTEAFF
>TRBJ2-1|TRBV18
CASSLLAGGSYNEQFF
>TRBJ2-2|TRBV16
CASSQGRNTGELFF
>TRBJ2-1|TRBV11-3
CASSLGSHNEQFF
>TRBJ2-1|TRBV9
CASSSSGGPYNEQFF
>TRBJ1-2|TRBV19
CASSWARSNYGYTF
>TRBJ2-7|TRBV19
CASTDRAIPPYEQYF
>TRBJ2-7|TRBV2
CATNLRGQGGGYEQYF
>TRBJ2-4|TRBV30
CAWSQDRSSSIQYF
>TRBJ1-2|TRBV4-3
CASSRVATAESKGYTF